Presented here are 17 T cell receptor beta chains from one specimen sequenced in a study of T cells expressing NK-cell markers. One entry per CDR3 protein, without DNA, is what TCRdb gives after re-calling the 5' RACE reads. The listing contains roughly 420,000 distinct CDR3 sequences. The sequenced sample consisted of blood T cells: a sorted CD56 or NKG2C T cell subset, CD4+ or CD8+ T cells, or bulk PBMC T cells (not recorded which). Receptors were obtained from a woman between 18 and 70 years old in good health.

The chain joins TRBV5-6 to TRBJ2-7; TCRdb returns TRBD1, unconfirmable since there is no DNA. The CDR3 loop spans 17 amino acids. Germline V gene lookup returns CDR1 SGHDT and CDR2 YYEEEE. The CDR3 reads CASSLRPSGTKWNEQYF.

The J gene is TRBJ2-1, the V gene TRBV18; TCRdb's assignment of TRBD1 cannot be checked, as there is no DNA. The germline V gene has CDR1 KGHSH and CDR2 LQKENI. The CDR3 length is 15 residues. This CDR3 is CASSSRTGGYNEQFF. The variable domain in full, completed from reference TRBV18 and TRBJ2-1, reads NAGVMQNPRHLVRRRGQEARLRCSPMKGHSHVYWYRQLPEEGLKFMVYLQKENIIDESGMPKERFSAEFPKEGPSILRIQQVVRGDSAAYFCASSSRTGGYNEQFFGPGTRLTVL.

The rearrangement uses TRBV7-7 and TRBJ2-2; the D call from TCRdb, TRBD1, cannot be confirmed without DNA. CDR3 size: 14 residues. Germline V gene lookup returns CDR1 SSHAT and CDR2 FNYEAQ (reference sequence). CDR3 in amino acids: CASSWGLNTGELFF.

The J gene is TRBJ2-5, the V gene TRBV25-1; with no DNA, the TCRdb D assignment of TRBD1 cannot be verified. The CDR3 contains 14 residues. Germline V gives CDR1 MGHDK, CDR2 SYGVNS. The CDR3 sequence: CASRDRGYQETQYF.

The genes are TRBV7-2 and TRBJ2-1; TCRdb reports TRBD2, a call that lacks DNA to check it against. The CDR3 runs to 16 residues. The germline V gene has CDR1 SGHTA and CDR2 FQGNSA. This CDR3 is CASSSAGGYSYNEQFF.

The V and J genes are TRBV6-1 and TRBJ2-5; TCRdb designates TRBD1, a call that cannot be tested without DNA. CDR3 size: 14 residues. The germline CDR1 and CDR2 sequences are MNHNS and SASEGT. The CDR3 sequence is CASSPRGGLETQYF.

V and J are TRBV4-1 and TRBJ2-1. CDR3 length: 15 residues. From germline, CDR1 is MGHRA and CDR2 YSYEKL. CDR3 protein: CASSQVLAGVNEQFF.

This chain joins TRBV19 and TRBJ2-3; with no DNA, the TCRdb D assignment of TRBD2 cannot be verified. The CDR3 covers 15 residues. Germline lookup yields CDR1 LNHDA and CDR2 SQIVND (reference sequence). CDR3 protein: CASSIVLAGTDTQYF.

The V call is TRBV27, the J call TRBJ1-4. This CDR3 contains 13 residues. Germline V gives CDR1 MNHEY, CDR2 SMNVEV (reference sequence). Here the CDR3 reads CASSLLVSEKLFF.

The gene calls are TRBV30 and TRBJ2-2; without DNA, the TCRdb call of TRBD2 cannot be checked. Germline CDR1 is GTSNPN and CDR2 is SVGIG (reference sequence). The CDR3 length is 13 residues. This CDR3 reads CAISDQRAGELFF.

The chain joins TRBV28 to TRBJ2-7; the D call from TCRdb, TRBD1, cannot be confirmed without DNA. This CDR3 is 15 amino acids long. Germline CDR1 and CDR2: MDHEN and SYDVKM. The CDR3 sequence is CASSSTGVPSYEQYF.

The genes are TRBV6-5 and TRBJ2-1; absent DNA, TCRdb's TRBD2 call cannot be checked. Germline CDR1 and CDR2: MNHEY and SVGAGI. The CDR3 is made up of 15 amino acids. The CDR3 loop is CASSLGASGSYEQFF.

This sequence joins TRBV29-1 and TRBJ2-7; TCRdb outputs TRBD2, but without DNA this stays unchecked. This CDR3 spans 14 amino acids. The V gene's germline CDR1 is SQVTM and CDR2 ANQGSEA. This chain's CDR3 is CSVGEAGLSYEQYF.

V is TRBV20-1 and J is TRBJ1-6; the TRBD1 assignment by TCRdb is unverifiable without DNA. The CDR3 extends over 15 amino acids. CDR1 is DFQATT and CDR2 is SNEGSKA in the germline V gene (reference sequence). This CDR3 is CSARPNDRDNSPLHF.

CDR3 region: CASSLVPGKNSPLHF. The chain couples TRBV5-1 to TRBJ1-6; TCRdb's D call, TRBD1, is unchecked because there is no DNA. The germline gives CDR1 SGHRS, CDR2 YFSETQ. This CDR3 region has 15 residues.

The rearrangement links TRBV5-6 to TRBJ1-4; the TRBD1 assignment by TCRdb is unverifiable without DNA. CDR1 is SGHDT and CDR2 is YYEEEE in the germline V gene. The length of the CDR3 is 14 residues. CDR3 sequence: CASSSGTGFEKLFF.

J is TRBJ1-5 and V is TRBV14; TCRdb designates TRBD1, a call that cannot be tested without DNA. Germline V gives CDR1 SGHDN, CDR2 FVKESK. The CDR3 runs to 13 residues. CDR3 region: CASRPRVGQPQHF. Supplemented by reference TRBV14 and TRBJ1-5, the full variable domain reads EAGVTQFPSHSVIEKGQTVTLRCDPISGHDNLYWYRRVMGKEIKFLLHFVKESKQDESGMPNNRFLAERTGGTYSTLKVQPAELEDSGVYFCASRPRVGQPQHFGDGTRLSIL.